This T cell receptor (beta chain) was sequenced for a study of blood T cell repertoires in COVID-19. Overall study context: Both acute and convalescent COVID-19 samples were obtained from the United States, Italy and Spain. In each case, the material was cDNA or gDNA derived from T cells, B-cell-depleted T cells, or PBMCs.

V lost 4 bases to trimming and J lost 4 bases; unmatched junction nucleotides: 9. The CDR3 length is 15 residues. In germline, CDR1 is MNHEY, CDR2 SMNVEV (reference sequence). In the authors' methods: Counts of nucleated cells, estimated from reference gene primer amplification, were obtained. Profiling relied on immunoSEQ multiplex PCR, and the TCRdb table lists in-frame clones only, not all of them. V and J calls and clone size follow that table, whereas D and trimming were derived from the DNA. The sample yields about 160,000 clones, approximately 95% seen once. The sequence was collected from a woman aged 45 to 65 with acute or convalescent COVID-19. V is TRBV27 and J is TRBJ1-1, with 7 bases lining up with TRBD1. The sample comprised peripheral blood. The CDR3 here is CASSSNRGGRTEAFF. CDR3 bases: TGTGCCAGCAGTTCCAACAGGGGCGGACGCACTGAAGCTTTCTTT.